Listed here is a single T cell receptor (beta chain). The data derive from a study of blood T cell repertoires in COVID-19. Overall study context: Sites across the United States, Italy and Spain contributed samples from acute and convalescent COVID-19. The cDNA or gDNA used as material had been derived from T cells, B-cell-depleted T cells, or PBMCs.

In the authors' workflow: Reference gene primer amplification gave nucleated cell count estimates. Repertoires were generated with immunoSEQ multiplex PCR, while TCRdb's copy carries only in-frame clones and drops some. That table supplies the V and J calls and clone size; D and trimming were determined from the DNA. Among 93,000 or so clones, around four fifths were seen once, and the ten largest hold around 12%. There are 17 residues in the CDR3. Germline V gene data show CDR1 as SEHNR and CDR2 as FQNEAQ (reference sequence). Trimming took off 0 bases at V and 1 base at J, with 10 bases between the two ends.

The clonotype originates from a human donor in a cohort sampled during active COVID-19. The chain employs TRBV7-9 and TRBJ2-6; D gene uncertain. Sequencing was done on a sample of peripheral blood. CDR3 amino acids: CASSLAKTRSGANVLTF. CDR3 bases: TGTGCCAGCAGCTTAGCAAAAACGCGTTCTGGGGCCAACGTCCTGACTTTC.